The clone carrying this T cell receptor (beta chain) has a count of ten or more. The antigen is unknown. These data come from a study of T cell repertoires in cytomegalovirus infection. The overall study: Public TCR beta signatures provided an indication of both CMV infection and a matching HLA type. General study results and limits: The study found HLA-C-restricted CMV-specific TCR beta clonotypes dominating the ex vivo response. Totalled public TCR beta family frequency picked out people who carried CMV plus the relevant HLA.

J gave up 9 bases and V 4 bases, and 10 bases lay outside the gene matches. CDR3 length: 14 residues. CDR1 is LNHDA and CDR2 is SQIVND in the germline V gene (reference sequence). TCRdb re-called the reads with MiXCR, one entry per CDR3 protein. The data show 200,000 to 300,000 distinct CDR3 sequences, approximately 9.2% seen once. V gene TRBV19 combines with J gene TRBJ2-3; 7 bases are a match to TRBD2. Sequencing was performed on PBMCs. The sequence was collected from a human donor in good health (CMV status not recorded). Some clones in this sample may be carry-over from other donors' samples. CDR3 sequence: CASSKVGGGGTQYF. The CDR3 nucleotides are TGTGCCAGTAGTAAGGTCGGTGGGGGAGGGACGCAGTATTTT.